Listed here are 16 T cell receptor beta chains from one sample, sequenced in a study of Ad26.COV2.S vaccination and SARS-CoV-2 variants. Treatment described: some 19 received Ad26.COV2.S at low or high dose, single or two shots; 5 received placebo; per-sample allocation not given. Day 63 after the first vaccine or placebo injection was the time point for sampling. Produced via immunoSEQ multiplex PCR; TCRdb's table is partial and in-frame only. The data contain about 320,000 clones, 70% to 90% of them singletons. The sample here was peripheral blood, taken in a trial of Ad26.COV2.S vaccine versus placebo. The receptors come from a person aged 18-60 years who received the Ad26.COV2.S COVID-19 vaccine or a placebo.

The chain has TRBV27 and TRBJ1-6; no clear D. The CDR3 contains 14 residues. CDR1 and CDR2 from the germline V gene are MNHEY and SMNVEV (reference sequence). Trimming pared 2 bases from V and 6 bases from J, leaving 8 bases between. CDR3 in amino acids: CASSLRQINSPLHF. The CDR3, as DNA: TGTGCCAGCAGTTTACGGCAAATTAATTCACCCCTCCACTTT.

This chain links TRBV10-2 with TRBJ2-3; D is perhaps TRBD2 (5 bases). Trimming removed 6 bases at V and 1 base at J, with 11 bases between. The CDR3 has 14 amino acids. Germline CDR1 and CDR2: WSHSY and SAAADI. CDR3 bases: TGCGCCAGCAGACTTACTAGGGGCACAGATACGCAGTATTTT. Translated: CASRLTRGTDTQYF.

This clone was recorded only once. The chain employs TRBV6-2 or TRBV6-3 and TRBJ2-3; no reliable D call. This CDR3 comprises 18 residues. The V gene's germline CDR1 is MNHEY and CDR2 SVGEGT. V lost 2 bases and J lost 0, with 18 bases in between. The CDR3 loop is CASSYVAGDSPSTDTQYF. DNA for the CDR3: TGTGCCAGCAGTTACGTGGCAGGTGATTCACCTAGCACAGATACGCAGTATTTT.

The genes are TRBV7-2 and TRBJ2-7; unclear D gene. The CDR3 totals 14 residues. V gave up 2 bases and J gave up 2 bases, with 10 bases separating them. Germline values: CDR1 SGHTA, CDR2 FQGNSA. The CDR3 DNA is TGTGCCAGCAGCTTACAAAAGGGAACCTACGAGCAGTACTTC. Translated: CASSLQKGTYEQYF.

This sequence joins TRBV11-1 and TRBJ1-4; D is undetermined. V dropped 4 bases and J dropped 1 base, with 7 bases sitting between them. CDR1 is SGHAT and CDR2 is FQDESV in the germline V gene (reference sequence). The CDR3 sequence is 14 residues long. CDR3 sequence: CASSYGGTNEKLFF. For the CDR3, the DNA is TGTGCCAGCAGCTATGGCGGAACTAATGAAAAACTGTTTTTT.

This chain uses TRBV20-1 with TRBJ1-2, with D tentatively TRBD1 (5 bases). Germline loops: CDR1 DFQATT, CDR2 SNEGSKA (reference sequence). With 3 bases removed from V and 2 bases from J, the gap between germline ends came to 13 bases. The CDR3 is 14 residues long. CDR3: CSASSPGLNYGYTF. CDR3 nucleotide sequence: TGCAGTGCTAGTTCGCCAGGGCTAAACTATGGCTACACCTTC.

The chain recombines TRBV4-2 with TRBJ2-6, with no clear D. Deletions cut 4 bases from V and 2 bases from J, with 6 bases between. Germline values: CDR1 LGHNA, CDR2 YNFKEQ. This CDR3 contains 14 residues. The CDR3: CASSPGAGANVLTF. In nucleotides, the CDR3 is TGTGCCAGCAGCCCTGGAGCTGGGGCCAACGTCCTGACTTTC.

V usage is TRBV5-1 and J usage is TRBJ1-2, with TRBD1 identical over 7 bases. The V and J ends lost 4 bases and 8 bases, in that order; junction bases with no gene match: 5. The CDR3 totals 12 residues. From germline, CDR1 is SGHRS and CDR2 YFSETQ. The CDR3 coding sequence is TGCGCCAGCAGCACCACAGGGGCCGGCTACACCTTC. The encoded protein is CASSTTGAGYTF.

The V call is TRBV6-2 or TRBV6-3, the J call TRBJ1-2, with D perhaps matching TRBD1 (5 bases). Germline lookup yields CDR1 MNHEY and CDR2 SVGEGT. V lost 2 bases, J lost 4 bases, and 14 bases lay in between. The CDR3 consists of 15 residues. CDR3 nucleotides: TGTGCCAGCAGTTACGGCTACGGACATCTCTATGGCTACACCTTC. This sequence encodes CASSYGYGHLYGYTF.

CDR3 protein: CASSQAQISNYGYTF. The CDR3 nucleotides are TGCGCCAGCAGCCAAGCACAAATTTCTAACTATGGCTACACCTTC. The rearrangement links TRBV4-1 to TRBJ1-2; D remains unclear. Germline lookup yields CDR1 MGHRA and CDR2 YSYEKL. This CDR3 has 15 amino acids. Trimming stripped 1 base from V and 0 bases from J, with 9 bases between.

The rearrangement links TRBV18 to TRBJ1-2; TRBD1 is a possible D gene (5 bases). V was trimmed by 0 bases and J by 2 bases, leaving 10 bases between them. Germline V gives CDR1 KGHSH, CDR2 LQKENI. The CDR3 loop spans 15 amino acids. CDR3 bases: TGTGCCAGCTCACCACCGTCGCGGACAAACTATGGCTACACCTTC. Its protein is CASSPPSRTNYGYTF.

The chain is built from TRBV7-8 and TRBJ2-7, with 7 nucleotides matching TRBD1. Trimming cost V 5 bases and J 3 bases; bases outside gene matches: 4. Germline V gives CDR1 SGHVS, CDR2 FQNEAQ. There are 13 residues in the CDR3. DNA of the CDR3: TGTGCCAGCAGCCGAGGACAGGTCTACGAGCAGTACTTC. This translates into CASSRGQVYEQYF.

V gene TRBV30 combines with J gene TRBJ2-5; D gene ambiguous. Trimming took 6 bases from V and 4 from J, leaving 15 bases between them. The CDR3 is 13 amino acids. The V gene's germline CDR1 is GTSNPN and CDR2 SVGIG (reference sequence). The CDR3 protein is CACSIGTTETQYF. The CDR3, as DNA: TGTGCCTGTTCCATAGGTACCACAGAGACCCAGTACTTC.

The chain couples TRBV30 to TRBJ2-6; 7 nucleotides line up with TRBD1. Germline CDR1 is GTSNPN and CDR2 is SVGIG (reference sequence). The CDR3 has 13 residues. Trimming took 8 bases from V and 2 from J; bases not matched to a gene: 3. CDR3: CAVDRAGANVLTF. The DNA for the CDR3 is TGTGCCGTCGACAGGGCTGGGGCCAACGTCCTGACTTTC.

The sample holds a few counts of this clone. CDR3 sequence: CASSQLAGANVLTF. The CDR3 DNA reads TGTGCCAGCAGCCAATTAGCGGGGGCCAACGTCCTGACTTTC. The chain links TRBV3-1 (or the pseudogene TRBV3-2) to TRBJ2-6; a possible D gene is TRBD2 (5 bases). The V gene lost 2 bases and the J gene lost 4 bases, with 6 bases spanning the gap. Germline CDR1 reads LGHDT; CDR2 reads YNNKEL (reference sequence). This CDR3 has 14 amino acids.

This chain's CDR3 is CASSFEETQYF. CDR3 bases: TGTGCCAGCAGCTTCGAAGAGACCCAGTACTTC. The chain recombines TRBV11-2 with TRBJ2-5; D remains ambiguous. Germline V gene lookup returns CDR1 SGHAT and CDR2 FQNNGV. V shed 3 bases and J shed 3 bases, with 2 bases lying between them. The CDR3 has 11 residues. The full variable domain, completed using reference TRBV11-2 and TRBJ2-5, is EAGVAQSPRYKIIEKRQSVAFWCNPISGHATLYWYQQILGQGPKLLIQFQNNGVVDDSQLPKDRFSAERLKGVDSTLKIQPAKLEDSAVYLCASSFEETQYFGPGTRLLVL.